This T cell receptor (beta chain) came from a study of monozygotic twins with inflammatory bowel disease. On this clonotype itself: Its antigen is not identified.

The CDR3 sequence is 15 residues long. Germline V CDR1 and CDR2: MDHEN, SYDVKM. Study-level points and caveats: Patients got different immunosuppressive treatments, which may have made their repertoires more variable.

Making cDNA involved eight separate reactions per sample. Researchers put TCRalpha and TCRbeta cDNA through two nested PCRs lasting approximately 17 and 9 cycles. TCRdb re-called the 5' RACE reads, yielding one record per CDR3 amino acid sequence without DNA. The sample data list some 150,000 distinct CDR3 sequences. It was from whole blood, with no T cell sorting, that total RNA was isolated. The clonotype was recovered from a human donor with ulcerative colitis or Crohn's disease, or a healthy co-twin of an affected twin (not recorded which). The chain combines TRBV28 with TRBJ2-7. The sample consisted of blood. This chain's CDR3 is CASSLGDSGRREQYF. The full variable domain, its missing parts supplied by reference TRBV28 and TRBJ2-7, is DVKVTQSSRYLVKRTGEKVFLECVQDMDHENMFWYRQDPGLGLRLIYFSYDVKMKEKGDIPEGYSVSREKKERFSLILESASTNQTSMYLCASSLGDSGRREQYFGPGTRLTVT.